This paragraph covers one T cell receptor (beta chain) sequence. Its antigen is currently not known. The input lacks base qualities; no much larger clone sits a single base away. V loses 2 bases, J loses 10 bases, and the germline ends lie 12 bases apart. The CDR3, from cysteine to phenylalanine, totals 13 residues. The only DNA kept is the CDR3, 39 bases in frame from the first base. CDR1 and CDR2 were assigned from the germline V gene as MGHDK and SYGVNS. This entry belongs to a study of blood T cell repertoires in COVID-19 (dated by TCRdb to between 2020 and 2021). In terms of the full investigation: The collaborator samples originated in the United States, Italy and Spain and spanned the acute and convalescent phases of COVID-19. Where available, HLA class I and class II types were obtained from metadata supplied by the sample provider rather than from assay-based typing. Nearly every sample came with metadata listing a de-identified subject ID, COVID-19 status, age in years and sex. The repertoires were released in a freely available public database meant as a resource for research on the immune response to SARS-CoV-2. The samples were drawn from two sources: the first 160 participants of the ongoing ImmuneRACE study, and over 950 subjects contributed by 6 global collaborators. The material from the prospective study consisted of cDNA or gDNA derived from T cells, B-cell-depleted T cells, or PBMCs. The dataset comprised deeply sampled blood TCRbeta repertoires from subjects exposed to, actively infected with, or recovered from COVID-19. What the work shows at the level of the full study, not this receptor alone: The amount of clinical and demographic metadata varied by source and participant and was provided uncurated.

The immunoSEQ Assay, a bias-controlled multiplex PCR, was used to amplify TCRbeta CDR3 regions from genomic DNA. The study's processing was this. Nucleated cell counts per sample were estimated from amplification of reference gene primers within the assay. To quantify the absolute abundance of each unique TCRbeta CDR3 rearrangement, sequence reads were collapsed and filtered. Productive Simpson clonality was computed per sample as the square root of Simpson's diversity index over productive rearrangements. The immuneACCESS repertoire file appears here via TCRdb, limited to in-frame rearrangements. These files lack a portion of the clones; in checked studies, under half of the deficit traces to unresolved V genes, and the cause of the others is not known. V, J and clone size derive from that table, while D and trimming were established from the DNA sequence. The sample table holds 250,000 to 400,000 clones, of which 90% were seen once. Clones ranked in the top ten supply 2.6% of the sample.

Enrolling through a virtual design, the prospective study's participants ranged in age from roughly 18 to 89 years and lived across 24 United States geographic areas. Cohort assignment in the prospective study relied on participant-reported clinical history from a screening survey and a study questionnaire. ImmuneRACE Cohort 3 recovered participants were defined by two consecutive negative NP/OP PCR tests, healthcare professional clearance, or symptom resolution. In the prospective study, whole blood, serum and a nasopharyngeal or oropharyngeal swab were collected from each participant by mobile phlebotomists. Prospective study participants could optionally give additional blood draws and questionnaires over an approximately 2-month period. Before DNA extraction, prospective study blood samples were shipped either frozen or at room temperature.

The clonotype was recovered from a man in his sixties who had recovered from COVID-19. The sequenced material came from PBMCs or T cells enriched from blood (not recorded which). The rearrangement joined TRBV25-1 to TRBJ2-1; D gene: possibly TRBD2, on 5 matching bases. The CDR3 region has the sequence CASSEEGSGEQFF. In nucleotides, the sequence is TGTGCCAGCAGTGAAGAGGGATCGGGAGAGCAGTTCTTC.